The 9 T cell receptor beta chains below were found in one sample sequenced in a study of control samples from healthy donors and cancer patients. The repertoire was sequenced with immunoSEQ multiplex PCR; TCRdb's copy has only in-frame clones and lacks some. This sample carries some 100,000 clones, more than 80% of them seen once, and the ten largest clones take 8%. Material: blood. Receptors were obtained from a man in his late teens or twenties in good health.

The V gene is TRBV30, the J gene TRBJ1-5, with 7 bases lining up with TRBD1. The junction had 5 bases not matched to a gene; V was cut back by 2 bases and J by 4 bases. Germline CDR1 is GTSNPN and CDR2 is SVGIG (reference sequence). There are 14 residues in the CDR3. The CDR3 DNA follows: TGTGCCTGGAGTTCGACAGGGAGGAATCAGCCCCAGCATTTT. This gives the protein CAWSSTGRNQPQHF.

The chain couples TRBV30 to TRBJ2-7; D is undetermined. Trimming shortened V by 2 bases and J by 0 bases, and 11 bases separated the two germline ends. Germline V gene sequence: CDR1 GTSNPN, CDR2 SVGIG (reference sequence). The CDR3 has 14 amino acids. CDR3 sequence: CAWSLRLSSYEQYF. CDR3 nucleotide sequence: TGTGCCTGGAGTCTACGCTTAAGCTCCTACGAGCAGTACTTC.

The J gene is TRBJ1-3, the V gene TRBV27; D uncertain. V was trimmed by 2 bases and J by 4 bases, leaving 12 bases between them. This CDR3 is built from 15 residues. Germline V CDR1 and CDR2: MNHEY, SMNVEV (reference sequence). CDR3 region: CASSLGRPRGNTIYF. CDR3 nucleotides: TGTGCCAGCAGTTTAGGTAGACCTCGCGGAAACACCATATATTTT.

This chain uses TRBV2 with TRBJ1-3; no firm D call. The CDR3 totals 12 residues. CDR1 is SNHLY, CDR2 FYNNEI, per germline. V shed 6 bases and J shed 4 bases, with 7 bases lying between them. This CDR3 is CASRPGGNTIYF. CDR3 sequence (DNA): TGTGCCAGCAGACCGGGGGGAAACACCATATATTTT.

CDR3 DNA sequence: TGTGCCAGCAGTTCGCACAGGCTAGCAAATAGCAATCAGCCCCAGCATTTT. It yields the protein CASSSHRLANSNQPQHF. The V and J genes are TRBV6-2 or TRBV6-3 and TRBJ1-5; possible D gene TRBD1, 5 bases. The CDR3 is 17 residues long. The V gene's germline CDR1 is MNHEY and CDR2 SVGEGT. The V end lost 4 bases, the J end lost 0 bases, and 16 bases lay between the germline ends.

The chain couples TRBV12-5 to TRBJ2-5; maybe TRBD1 (6 bases). Germline CDR1 and CDR2: LGHNT and FRNRAP. The CDR3 has 13 amino acids. The V end lost 3 bases, the J end lost 3 bases, and 8 bases lay between the germline ends. The CDR3 spells CASGFAGEETQYF. The CDR3 region has the DNA TGTGCTAGTGGTTTCGCAGGGGAAGAGACCCAGTACTTC.

This chain connects TRBV3-1 (or the pseudogene TRBV3-2) to TRBJ1-4, with D perhaps TRBD1 (5 bases). Germline values: CDR1 LGHDT, CDR2 YNNKEL (reference sequence). This CDR3 is 13 amino acids long. V lost 8 bases and J lost 0, with 7 bases in between. The CDR3 region is CASGGATNEKLFF. CDR3 DNA sequence: TGTGCCAGCGGAGGGGCAACTAATGAAAAACTGTTTTTT.

CDR3 sequence: CASSPRDRREETQYF. DNA of the CDR3: TGTGCCAGCAGCCCGCGGGACCGAAGAGAAGAGACCCAGTACTTC. The rearrangement joins TRBV3-1 (or the pseudogene TRBV3-2) to TRBJ2-5; maybe TRBD2 (6 bases). The CDR3 consists of 15 residues. The germline V gene encodes CDR1 LGHDT and CDR2 YNNKEL (reference sequence). V was cut by 4 bases and J by 3 bases, with 15 bases left in between.

V usage is TRBV27 and J usage is TRBJ2-1; the D is unclear. This CDR3 comprises 14 residues. V was shortened by 2 bases and J by 2 bases, with 7 bases between the two germline ends. Germline V gene data show CDR1 as MNHEY and CDR2 as SMNVEV (reference sequence). CDR3 coding DNA: TGTGCCAGCAGTTTAGGATCGCCCTACAATGAGCAGTTCTTC. This translates into CASSLGSPYNEQFF.